This T cell receptor beta chain was recorded in a study of blood T cell repertoires in COVID-19. Study details: Acute-phase and convalescent COVID-19 samples originated in the United States, Italy and Spain. Sample material is recorded as cDNA or gDNA derived from T cells, B-cell-depleted T cells, or PBMCs.

V shed 6 bases, J shed 3 bases, and the junction held 1 base outside the gene matches. Per the germline V gene, CDR1 is ENHRY and CDR2 is SYGVKD. The CDR3 runs 13 residues. Original analysis: Reference gene primer amplification yielded estimated nucleated cell counts. Profiling relied on immunoSEQ multiplex PCR, and the TCRdb table lists in-frame clones only, not all of them. That table is the source of V, J and clone size, and D and trimming were worked out from the DNA. The table lists about 38,000 clones, approximately 80% of them singletons, with 4.8% in the top ten. The receptor was derived from a man in his fifties with active COVID-19. The sequenced material came from peripheral blood. The chain couples TRBV10-3 to TRBJ2-1, with 8 nucleotides matching TRBD1. The CDR3 nucleotides read TGTGCCATCAGGGGACAGGACTACAATGAGCAGTTCTTC. It translates to CAIRGQDYNEQFF.